A selection of T cell receptor beta chains follows, all from one sample in a study of blood T cells in healthy people across ages. TCRdb called the 5' RACE reads again in MiXCR, with one record for every CDR3 protein. The data show some 1.8 million distinct CDR3 sequences, with roughly 43% seen just once and 20% to 25% held by the top ten. Sample: blood. The receptors here all came from a human donor in good health. The CDR3 runs from the conserved cysteine through the conserved F or W. D genes are given only for firm matches. Part of the rows lack a size; the others show once, few, many or a class for expanded clones.

16	TRBJ2-2	TRBV7-9	few	.	TGTGCCAGCAGCCACGGAAGACGGGAATCCACCGGGGAGCTGTTTTTT	CASSHGRRESTGELFF
13	TRBJ1-2	TRBV6-6	.	.	TGTGCCAGCAGCCAAGACAGTTCCCATGGCTACACCTTC	CASSQDSSHGYTF
13	TRBJ2-5	TRBV6-4	.	.	TGTGCCAGCAGTAGACAGCCCCAAGAGACCCAGTACTTC	CASSRQPQETQYF
15	TRBJ1-5	TRBV9	.	.	TGTGCCAGCAGCGTAGATCCAGGGAGCAATCAGCCCCAGCATTTT	CASSVDPGSNQPQHF
15	TRBJ1-1	TRBV4-1	.	TRBD1	TGCGCCAGCAGCCATGCAGGGGGCGCCGACACTGAAGCTTTCTTT	CASSHAGGADTEAFF
19	TRBJ1-1	TRBV4-3	.	TRBD1	TGCGCCAGCAGCCAAGATGTAAAGGAGACAGGGGTTCTGATACCTGAAGCTTTCTTT	CASSQDVKETGVLIPEAFF
14	TRBJ2-3	TRBV28	.	TRBD2	TGTGCCAGCAGTAAAGCGGGGGGAGACGATACGCAGTATTTT	CASSKAGGDDTQYF
16	TRBJ2-5	TRBV20-1	once	TRBD2	TGCAGTGCTAGACCAAGACTAGCGGGTTACCAAGAGACCCAGTACTTC	CSARPRLAGYQETQYF
13	TRBJ2-1	TRBV2	.	.	TGTGCCAGCAGTGAAGAGACTGGTCATGAGCAGTTCTTC	CASSEETGHEQFF
16	TRBJ1-6	TRBV21-1	.	.	TGTGCCAGCAGCAAAGCCCCCCGAAGTCAGGATTCACCCCTCCACTTT	CASSKAPRSQDSPLHF
15	TRBJ1-2	TRBV9	.	.	TGTGCCAGCAGCTCCGAGTTCCGAACAGTGGATGGCTACACCTTC	CASSSEFRTVDGYTF
12	TRBJ1-2	TRBV11-3	.	.	TGTGCCAGCAGCTCCAGGGAGGGGGGCTACACCTTC	CASSSREGGYTF
16	TRBJ1-4	TRBV15	.	.	TGTGCCACCAGCGGACCTGCCCCGGGGTTACAGGAAAAACTGTTTTTT	CATSGPAPGLQEKLFF
13	TRBJ2-7	TRBV20-1	.	.	TGCAGTGCCTCGAAGGGGGTGGACTACGAGCAGTACTTC	CSASKGVDYEQYF
13	TRBJ2-7	TRBV9	.	TRBD2	TGTGCCAGCAGCGCGGGGGGATACTACGAGCAGTACTTC	CASSAGGYYEQYF
14	TRBJ1-2	TRBV7-9	few	.	TGTGCCAGCAGCTTAGATGGGGGCCGGTATGGCTACACCTTC	CASSLDGGRYGYTF
17	TRBJ2-6	TRBV4-3	few	.	TGCGCCAGCAGCCAAGAAAGCCCGCATACTGGGGCCAACGTCCTGACTTTC	CASSQESPHTGANVLTF
15	TRBJ2-7	TRBV18	once	.	TGTGCCAGCTCACCTGGGGTGGGAGAATCCTACGAGCAGTACTTC	CASSPGVGESYEQYF
15	TRBJ1-2	TRBV4-3	.	TRBD1	TGCGCCAGCAGCCAAGATCCCCGGACAGGGGGAGGCTACACCTTC	CASSQDPRTGGGYTF
13	TRBJ1-2	TRBV27	.	.	TGTGCCAGCAGTTTTGGCCCTGGCTATGGCTACACCTTC	CASSFGPGYGYTF
15	TRBJ1-1	TRBV3-1	.	.	TGTGCCAGCAGCCAGGGATGGTGGGCCGCCACTGAAGCTTTCTTT	CASSQGWWAATEAFF
15	TRBJ2-7	TRBV9	.	TRBD2	TGTGCCAGCAGCGTTGACAGCGCGGGGGCCTACGAGCAGTACTTC	CASSVDSAGAYEQYF
16	TRBJ2-5	TRBV4-3	few	.	TGCGCCAGCAGCCAATCCGGAAGGAATAAACGGGAGACCCAGTACTTC	CASSQSGRNKRETQYF
16	TRBJ2-1	TRBV7-2	.	TRBD2	TGTGCCATCAGCACCGGGACTAGCGGGGTAGGGAATGAGCAGTTCTTC	CAISTGTSGVGNEQFF
14	TRBJ1-1	TRBV29-1	few	.	TGCAGCGTTGCAGGGTTGATTCCCCTCACTGAAGCTTTCTTT	CSVAGLIPLTEAFF
16	TRBJ2-5	TRBV12-3/TRBV12-4	few	TRBD2	TGTGCCAGCAGTTTAAGATTAGCGGGTGGGAGAGAGACCCAGTACTTC	CASSLRLAGGRETQYF
13	TRBJ1-2	TRBV7-3	.	TRBD1	TGTGCCAGCAGCTTGACAGGGGTTTTTGGCTACACCTTC	CASSLTGVFGYTF
16	TRBJ2-1	TRBV7-9	.	TRBD1	TGTGCCAGCAGCTTAGCGTGGACAGGGGAGGACAATGAGCAGTTCTTC	CASSLAWTGEDNEQFF
15	TRBJ2-3	TRBV9	.	TRBD1	TGTGCCAGCAGCGATGGACAGGGAGGAACAGATACGCTGTATTTT	CASSDGQGGTDTLYF
14	TRBJ2-5	TRBV6-1	.	.	TGTGCCAGCAGTGAAGCTGCAGACCAAGAGACCCAGTACTTC	CASSEAADQETQYF
15	TRBJ1-4	TRBV7-9	few	.	TGTGCCAGCAGGCGACAGGACGCAACTAATGAAAAACTGTTTTTT	CASRRQDATNEKLFF
11	TRBJ2-7	TRBV20-1	.	.	TGCAGTGCCTTATATCTCTACGAGCAGTACTTC	CSALYLYEQYF
16	TRBJ1-6	TRBV4-3	.	.	TGCGCCAGCAGCCAAGATCCTCCAGGGACCTATTCACCCCTCCACTTT	CASSQDPPGTYSPLHF
17	TRBJ2-1	TRBV7-2	.	.	TGTGCCAGCAGCTTAGTTTTAGGGACGGGAGCCTACAATGAGCAGTTCTTC	CASSLVLGTGAYNEQFF
13	TRBJ1-1	TRBV29-1	.	.	TGCAGCGTTGAAGGGTGGGACGGCACTGAAGCTTTCTTT	CSVEGWDGTEAFF
13	TRBJ1-5	TRBV9	.	.	TGTGCCAGCAGCGTAGGGTTCCAACAGCCCCAGCATTTT	CASSVGFQQPQHF
16	TRBJ1-5	TRBV11-2	few	.	TGTGCCAGCAGCTTAGGACTCAGAAATAGCAATCAGCCCCAGCATTTT	CASSLGLRNSNQPQHF
16	TRBJ2-3	TRBV9	.	.	TGTGCCAACAGCGTCACCTCGACAGGCCGCACAGATACGCAGTATTTT	CANSVTSTGRTDTQYF
15	TRBJ1-2	TRBV18	.	.	TGTGCCAGCTCACAAACGACGGATTCCCGAAATGGCTACACCTTC	CASSQTTDSRNGYTF
17	TRBJ2-6	TRBV7-6	.	.	TGTGCCAGCAGCCTACTTATCGGGAACTCTGGGGCCAACGTCCTGACTTTC	CASSLLIGNSGANVLTF
16	TRBJ2-5	TRBV6-5	.	.	TGTGCCAGCAGTTACTCAATGGCGAGTAACAAAGAGACCCAGTACTTC	CASSYSMASNKETQYF
15	TRBJ2-7	TRBV3-1	few	.	TGTGCCAGCAGCCGGACGACTAGTCCCTCCCACGAGCAGTACTTC	CASSRTTSPSHEQYF
15	TRBJ1-5	TRBV6-5	.	TRBD1	TGTGCCAGCAGAATTGACAGGGACGATGATCAGCCCCAGCATTTT	CASRIDRDDDQPQHF
15	TRBJ1-2	TRBV6-5	.	TRBD1	TGTGCCAGCAGCCGACAGGGGAGTGGTCGATATGGCTACACCTTC	CASSRQGSGRYGYTF
15	TRBJ1-1	TRBV28	.	.	TGTGCCAGCAGTTTATTAACAGACATGAACACTGAAGCTTTCTTT	CASSLLTDMNTEAFF
14	TRBJ2-1	TRBV7-3	many	.	TGTGCCAGCAGCTTAACTAGAGGAGGCAATGAGCAGTTCTTC	CASSLTRGGNEQFF
16	TRBJ2-1	TRBV4-3	few	.	TGCGCCAGCAGCCAAGTGGTGGGTAGGGGATACAATGAGCAGTTCTTC	CASSQVVGRGYNEQFF
14	TRBJ2-7	TRBV5-1	.	.	TGCGCCAGCAGCATCGGGGCAGTTTACTACGAGCAGTACTTC	CASSIGAVYYEQYF